Below are 19 T cell receptor beta chains sequenced from a single sample in a study of regulatory T cells in long-lasting Graves disease. For TCR beta, libraries came from iRepertoire HTBI primers and Arm-PCR of CDR3 regions. MiXCR was run by TCRdb on the multiplex PCR reads, yielding one entry per CDR3 protein. This sample has 400,000 or so distinct CDR3 sequences, with roughly a quarter found just once. Documented time point: persistent/refractory GD, antithyroid drugs over 5 years with positive TRAb. PBMCs provided the RNA from which the TCR library was made. The sample here was peripheral blood mononuclear cells (PBMCs), taken when the disease was refractory, from a patient treated with antithyroid drugs. The receptors stem from a female donor with Graves disease.

The sample holds a few counts of this clonotype. V usage is TRBV9 and J usage is TRBJ2-2; D is uncertain. CDR1 is SGDLS and CDR2 is YYNGEE in the germline V gene. This CDR3 has 16 amino acids. Trimming pared 2 bases from V and 0 bases from J, leaving 11 bases between. The CDR3 DNA reads TGTGCCAGCAGCGTCCACCAATTCTCGAACACCGGGGAGCTGTTTTTT. This encodes CASSVHQFSNTGELFF.

The sample holds many counts of this clonotype. The chain links TRBV20-1 to TRBJ2-7; 7 bases line up with TRBD1. CDR3 size: 15 residues. V dropped 0 bases and J dropped 3; count of bases not matched to a gene: 8. CDR1 is DFQATT, CDR2 SNEGSKA, per germline (reference sequence). The CDR3 loop reads CSARDGKTGNYEQYF. The CDR3 DNA follows: TGCAGTGCTAGAGATGGAAAGACAGGGAACTACGAGCAGTACTTC.

V is TRBV7-2 and J is TRBJ2-2; TRBD2 matches at 9 bases. Germline CDR1 reads SGHTA; CDR2 reads FQGNSA. Trimming cost V 1 base and J 6 bases; bases outside gene matches: 9. This CDR3 contains 17 residues. This CDR3 reads CASSLGLAGPLSGELFF. CDR3 coding DNA: TGTGCCAGCAGCTTAGGGCTAGCGGGACCTCTATCCGGGGAGCTGTTTTTT.

This clonotype was seen repeatedly, ten times or more. The chain couples TRBV18 to TRBJ2-5; 8 bases fit TRBD1. The CDR3 spans 16 residues. V lost 4 bases, J lost 1 base, and 8 bases stayed unmatched. From germline, CDR1 is KGHSH and CDR2 LQKENI. In nucleotides, the CDR3 is TGTGCCAGCTCACAGTCCGGACAGGGCCTCCAAGAGACCCAGTACTTC. Translation: CASSQSGQGLQETQYF.

This clonotype was detected a few times. J is TRBJ1-1 and V is TRBV30, with TRBD1 as a possible D gene (6 bases). Germline lookup yields CDR1 GTSNPN and CDR2 SVGIG (reference sequence). V dropped 1 base and J dropped 1 base, with 16 bases sitting between them. The CDR3 extends over 16 amino acids. CDR3 sequence reads: CAWSDYREAKNTEAFF. In DNA, the CDR3 is TGTGCCTGGAGTGATTACAGGGAGGCAAAGAACACTGAAGCTTTCTTT.

V gene TRBV5-6 combines with J gene TRBJ1-5; no clear D gene. Trimming removed 2 bases at V and 4 bases at J, with 13 bases between. The CDR3 is 15 residues long. CDR1 and CDR2 (germline): SGHDT, YYEEEE. CDR3 sequence: CASSFRRARNQPQHF. CDR3 coding DNA: TGTGCCAGCAGCTTTCGACGTGCCCGAAATCAGCCCCAGCATTTT.

V is TRBV18 and J is TRBJ1-1; weak D call: TRBD1 (5 bases). The germline V gene has CDR1 KGHSH and CDR2 LQKENI. V lost 6 bases and J lost 2, with 16 bases in between. The CDR3 is 15 amino acids. The CDR3 DNA sequence: TGTGCCAGCTCCCTCATAACGACAGAAAACACTGAAGCTTTCTTT. It codes for CASSLITTENTEAFF.

Points on this clonotype: A much larger clone is a single base away; this may be a read error. The rearrangement links TRBV2 to TRBJ1-1, with 8 bases identical to TRBD1. Germline-derived CDR1 and CDR2 are SNHLY and FYNNEI. The CDR3 has 14 residues. CDR3 DNA: TGTGCCAGCAGTGAATGGACAGGGAACACTGGAGCTTTCTTT. Translating it yields CASSEWTGNTGAFF.

The chain couples TRBV9 to TRBJ2-1; 7 bases fit TRBD2. The CDR3 is 17 amino acids. Germline CDR1 reads SGDLS; CDR2 reads YYNGEE. J gave up 4 bases and V 9 bases, and 19 bases lay outside the gene matches. CDR3 DNA: TGTGCCACCCTCCCCCTAGGGCAAGCGGGGATATACAATGAGCAGTTCTTC. Protein: CATLPLGQAGIYNEQFF.

This clonotype was found a few times. The rearrangement links TRBV6-1 to TRBJ2-2; the match to TRBD1 covers 8 bases. V trimming: 5 bases; J trimming: 3 bases; junction bases outside the gene matches: 2. This CDR3 region has 14 residues. CDR1 is MNHNS, CDR2 SASEGT, per germline. In nucleotides, the CDR3 is TGTGCCAGCAGTCGACAGGGGCACACCGGGGAGCTGTTTTTT. Its protein product is CASSRQGHTGELFF.

At least ten counts were recorded for this clonotype. The CDR3 DNA sequence: TGTGCCAGCGTGTCCGGGACAGCTACCTATGGCTACACCTTC. This encodes CASVSGTATYGYTF. This chain links TRBV28 with TRBJ1-2; 7 bases agree with TRBD1. The V and J ends lost 8 bases and 4 bases, in that order; junction bases with no gene match: 10. CDR1 and CDR2 (germline): MDHEN, SYDVKM. The CDR3 is 14 amino acids.

The CDR3 sequence is CSARKPGTEPFEQYF. The CDR3 bases are TGCAGTGCCCGAAAACCCGGGACGGAACCCTTCGAGCAGTACTTC. The chain couples TRBV20-1 to TRBJ2-7; D tentatively reads TRBD1 or TRBD2 (5 bases each). CDR1 and CDR2 from the germline V gene are DFQATT and SNEGSKA (reference sequence). This CDR3 comprises 15 residues. The V end was cut by 6 bases, the J end by 6 bases, with 24 bases between.

A few counts support this clonotype. The chain uses TRBV6-5 and TRBJ1-5; 11 bases are shared with TRBD1. J was trimmed by 6 bases and V by 2 bases; bases with no gene match: 0. The CDR3 loop spans 14 amino acids. The germline V gene has CDR1 MNHEY and CDR2 SVGAGI. The CDR3 reads CASSYGTGGQPQHF. CDR3 nucleotides: TGTGCCAGCAGTTACGGGACAGGGGGTCAGCCCCAGCATTTT.

The gene calls are TRBV3-1 and TRBJ1-3; possible D gene TRBD1, 5 bases. Looked up from germline, CDR1 is LGHDT and CDR2 is YNNKEL (reference sequence). This CDR3 has 17 amino acids. Trimming stripped 0 bases from V and 6 bases from J, with 18 bases between. This CDR3 is CASSQDRDSSYQNTIYF. Written as DNA, the CDR3 is TGTGCCAGCAGCCAAGATCGAGACAGCTCATACCAAAACACCATATATTTT.

V and J are TRBV18 and TRBJ1-2; TRBD1 matches at 10 bases. This CDR3 comprises 15 residues. V shed 5 bases and J 5 bases; nucleotides not matched to a gene: 8. Germline V gene lookup returns CDR1 KGHSH and CDR2 LQKENI. The CDR3, as DNA: TGTGCCAGCTCATTCGGCCAGGGACAGGGGTATGGCTACACCTTC. Its protein product is CASSFGQGQGYGYTF. The full variable domain, rest sourced from reference TRBV18 and TRBJ1-2, is NAGVMQNPRHLVRRRGQEARLRCSPMKGHSHVYWYRQLPEEGLKFMVYLQKENIIDESGMPKERFSAEFPKEGPSILRIQQVVRGDSAAYFCASSFGQGQGYGYTFGSGTRLTVV.

The sample holds a few counts of this clonotype. The chain is built from TRBV20-1 and TRBJ2-3, with 8 bases lining up with TRBD1. This CDR3 contains 15 residues. J lost 6 bases, V lost 6 bases, and 14 bases had no gene match. Germline CDR1 and CDR2: DFQATT and SNEGSKA (reference sequence). The CDR3 region is CSASREDRDRDTQYF. Here the CDR3 DNA reads TGCAGTGCCTCCCGTGAGGACAGGGATCGGGATACGCAGTATTTT.

The gene calls are TRBV14 and TRBJ1-4; 7 bases line up with TRBD1. In germline, CDR1 is SGHDN, CDR2 FVKESK. Unmatched junction bases numbered 2, after V lost 5 bases and J lost 5 bases. There are 13 residues in the CDR3. CDR3 region: CASSGTENEKLFF. The CDR3 DNA reads TGTGCCAGCAGCGGGACAGAGAATGAAAAACTGTTTTTT.

Ten or more counts support this clonotype. The chain is built from TRBV27 and TRBJ1-1; D gene unclear. This CDR3 region has 15 residues. V was clipped by 2 bases and J by 0 bases, with 10 bases between them. CDR1 is MNHEY, CDR2 SMNVEV, per germline (reference sequence). In nucleotides, the CDR3 is TGTGCCAGCAGTTTAGACGCCAGGCTGAACACTGAAGCTTTCTTT. As protein: CASSLDARLNTEAFF.

This clonotype is a singleton in its sample. The chain employs TRBV29-1 and TRBJ2-7; TRBD1 agrees at 7 bases. Germline CDR1 SQVTM, CDR2 ANQGSEA. V trimming: 4 bases; J trimming: 4 bases; junction bases outside the gene matches: 10. The CDR3 consists of 14 residues. For the CDR3, the DNA is TGCAGCGTTGGGTTAACGGACAGGCGTTACGAGCAGTACTTC. Translating gives CSVGLTDRRYEQYF.